This TCR beta chain came from a study of T cells after yellow fever vaccination. Study background: For low cell numbers, libraries were made with SMART-Seq v4 Ultra Low Input. Findings of the study overall: CD4 and CD8 compartments shared a small share of clonotypes, likely from convergent recombination. Post-booster repertoires again held most primary-vaccination clones (just under 97% CD4, over 80% CD8).

This clonotype showed up many times. Antigen unknown. For TCR, cDNA came from 5'RACE template switching, which added a universal primer site and UMIs. TCRdb itself ran the 5' RACE reads through MiXCR, one entry per CDR3 protein. The sample contains under 400,000 distinct CDR3 sequences, more than 9% of which appear only once. Sequences were derived from PBMCs, sampled on the day of the first yellow fever vaccination. The clonotype originates from a man between 18 and 35 years old who received the YFV17D yellow fever vaccine.

The CDR3 coding sequence is TGTGCCAGCAGGTCGGAGGGGCCCGATGAGCAGTTCTTC. It encodes CASRSEGPDEQFF. The V gene is TRBV12-3 or TRBV12-4, the J gene TRBJ2-1; maybe TRBD2 (6 bases). The V end was cut by 6 bases, the J end by 8 bases, with 14 bases between. CDR3 length: 13 amino acids.